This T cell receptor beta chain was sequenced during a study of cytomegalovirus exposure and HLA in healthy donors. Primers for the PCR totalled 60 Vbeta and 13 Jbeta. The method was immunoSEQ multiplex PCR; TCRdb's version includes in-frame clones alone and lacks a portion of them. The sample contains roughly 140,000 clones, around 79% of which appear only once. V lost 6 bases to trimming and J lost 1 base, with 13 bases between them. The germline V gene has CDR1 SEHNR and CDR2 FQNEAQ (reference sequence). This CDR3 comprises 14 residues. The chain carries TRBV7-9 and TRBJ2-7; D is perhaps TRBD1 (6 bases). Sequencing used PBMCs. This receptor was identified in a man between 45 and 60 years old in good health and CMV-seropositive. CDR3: CASSTGWQSYEQYF. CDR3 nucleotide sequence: TGTGCCAGCAGTACAGGGTGGCAATCCTACGAGCAGTACTTC.